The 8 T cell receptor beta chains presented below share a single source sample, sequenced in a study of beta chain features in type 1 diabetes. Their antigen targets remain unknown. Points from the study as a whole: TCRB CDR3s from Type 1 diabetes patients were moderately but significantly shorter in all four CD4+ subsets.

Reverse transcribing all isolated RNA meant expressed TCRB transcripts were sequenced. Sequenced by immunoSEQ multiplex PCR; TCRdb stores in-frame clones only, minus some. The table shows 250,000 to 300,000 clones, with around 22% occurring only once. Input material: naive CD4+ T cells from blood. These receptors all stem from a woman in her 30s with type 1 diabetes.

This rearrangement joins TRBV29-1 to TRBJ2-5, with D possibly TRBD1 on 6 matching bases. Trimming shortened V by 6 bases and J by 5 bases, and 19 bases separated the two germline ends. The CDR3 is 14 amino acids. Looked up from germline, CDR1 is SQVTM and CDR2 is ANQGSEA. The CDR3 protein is CSVAGTPVAETQYF. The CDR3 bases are TGCAGCGTAGCCGGGACACCGGTAGCTGAGACCCAGTACTTC.

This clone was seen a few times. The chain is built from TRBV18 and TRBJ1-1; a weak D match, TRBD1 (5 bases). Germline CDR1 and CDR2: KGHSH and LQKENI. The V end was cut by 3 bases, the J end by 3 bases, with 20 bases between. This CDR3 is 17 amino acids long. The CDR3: CASSPQGGLVTDTEAFF. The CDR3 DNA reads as TGTGCCAGCTCACCGCAGGGAGGGTTGGTTACAGACACTGAAGCTTTCTTT. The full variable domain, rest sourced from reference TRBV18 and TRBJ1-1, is NAGVMQNPRHLVRRRGQEARLRCSPMKGHSHVYWYRQLPEEGLKFMVYLQKENIIDESGMPKERFSAEFPKEGPSILRIQQVVRGDSAAYFCASSPQGGLVTDTEAFFGQGTRLTVV.

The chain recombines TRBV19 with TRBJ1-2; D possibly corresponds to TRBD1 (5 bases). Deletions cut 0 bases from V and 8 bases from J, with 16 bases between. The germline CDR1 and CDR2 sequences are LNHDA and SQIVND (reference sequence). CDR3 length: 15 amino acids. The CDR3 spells CASSIEQQGAGGYTF. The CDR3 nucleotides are TGTGCCAGTAGTATAGAGCAACAAGGAGCAGGGGGCTACACCTTC.

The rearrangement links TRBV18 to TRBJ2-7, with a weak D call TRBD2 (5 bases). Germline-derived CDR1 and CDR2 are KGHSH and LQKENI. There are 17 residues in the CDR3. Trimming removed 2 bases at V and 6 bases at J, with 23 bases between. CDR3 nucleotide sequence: TGTGCCAGCTCACCAAGGAACGGGGTTTGGGGATTTTCCGAGCAGTACTTC. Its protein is CASSPRNGVWGFSEQYF.

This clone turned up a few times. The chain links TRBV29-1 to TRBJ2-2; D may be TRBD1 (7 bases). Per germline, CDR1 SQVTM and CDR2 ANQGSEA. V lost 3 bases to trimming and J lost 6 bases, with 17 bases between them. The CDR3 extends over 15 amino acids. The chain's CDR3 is CSVEGGRGTSGELFF. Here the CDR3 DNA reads TGCAGCGTTGAGGGAGGCAGGGGGACATCCGGGGAGCTGTTTTTT.

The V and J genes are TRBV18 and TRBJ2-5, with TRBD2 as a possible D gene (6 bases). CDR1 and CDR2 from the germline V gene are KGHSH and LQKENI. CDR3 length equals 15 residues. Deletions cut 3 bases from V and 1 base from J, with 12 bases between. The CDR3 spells CASSPVGGIQETQYF. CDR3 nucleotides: TGTGCCAGCTCACCGGTCGGGGGAATCCAAGAGACCCAGTACTTC. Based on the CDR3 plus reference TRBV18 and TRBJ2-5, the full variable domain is NAGVMQNPRHLVRRRGQEARLRCSPMKGHSHVYWYRQLPEEGLKFMVYLQKENIIDESGMPKERFSAEFPKEGPSILRIQQVVRGDSAAYFCASSPVGGIQETQYFGPGTRLLVL.

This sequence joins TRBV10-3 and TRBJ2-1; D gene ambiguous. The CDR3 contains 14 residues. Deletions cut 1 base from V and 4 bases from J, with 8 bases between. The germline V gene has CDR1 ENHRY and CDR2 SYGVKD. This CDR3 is CAISELTRYNEQFF. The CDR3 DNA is TGTGCCATCAGTGAGTTGACTCGATACAATGAGCAGTTCTTC.

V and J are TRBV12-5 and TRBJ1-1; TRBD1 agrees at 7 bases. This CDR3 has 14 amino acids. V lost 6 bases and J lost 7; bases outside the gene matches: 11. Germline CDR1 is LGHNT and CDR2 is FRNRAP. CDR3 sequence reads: CASGSTGRDGEAFF. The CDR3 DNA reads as TGTGCTAGTGGGTCGACAGGGCGGGACGGTGAAGCTTTCTTT.